This T cell receptor (beta chain) stems from a study of blood T cell repertoires in COVID-19. Across the study: Samples taken during acute and convalescent COVID-19 were collected in the United States, Italy and Spain. T cells, B-cell-depleted T cells, or PBMCs provided the cDNA or gDNA that served as material.

CDR1 and CDR2 (germline): MNHEY, SMNVEV (reference sequence). Deletions cut 3 bases from V and 8 bases from J, with 10 bases between. CDR3 length: 12 residues. Authors' data handling: Amplification of reference gene primers provided the estimated nucleated cell counts. Data came from immunoSEQ multiplex PCR; TCRdb stores just in-frame clones and leaves some out. V and J calls and clone size are as listed in that table; D and trimming were resolved from the DNA. Of 120,000 or so clones listed, over 60% are singletons. The TCR sequence derives from a man aged 35 to 55 with active or convalescent COVID-19. The material sequenced was peripheral blood. The V and J genes are TRBV27 and TRBJ1-2; possibly TRBD1 for D (6 bases). The CDR3 nucleotides are TGTGCCAGCAGTTTTTCAGGGGAAGGCTACACCTTC. It encodes CASSFSGEGYTF.